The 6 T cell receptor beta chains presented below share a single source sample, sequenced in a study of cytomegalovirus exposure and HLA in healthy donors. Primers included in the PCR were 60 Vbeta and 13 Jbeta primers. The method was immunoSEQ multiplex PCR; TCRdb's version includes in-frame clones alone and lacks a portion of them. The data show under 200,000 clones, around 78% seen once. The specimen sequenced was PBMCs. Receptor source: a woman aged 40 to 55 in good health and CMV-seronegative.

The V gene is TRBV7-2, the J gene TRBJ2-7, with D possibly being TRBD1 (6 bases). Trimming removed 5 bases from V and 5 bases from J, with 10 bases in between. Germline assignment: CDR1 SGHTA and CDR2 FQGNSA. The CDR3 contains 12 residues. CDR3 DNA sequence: TGTGCCAGCAGCGTACAGGGACACGAGCAGTACTTC. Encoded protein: CASSVQGHEQYF.

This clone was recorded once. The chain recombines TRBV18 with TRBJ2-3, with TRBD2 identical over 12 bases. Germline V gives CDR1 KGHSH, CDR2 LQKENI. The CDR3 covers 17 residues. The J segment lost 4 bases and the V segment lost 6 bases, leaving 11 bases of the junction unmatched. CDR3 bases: TGTGCCAGCTCTTTTCGACTAGCGGGGGCAGCGGCAGATACGCAGTATTTT. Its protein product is CASSFRLAGAAADTQYF.

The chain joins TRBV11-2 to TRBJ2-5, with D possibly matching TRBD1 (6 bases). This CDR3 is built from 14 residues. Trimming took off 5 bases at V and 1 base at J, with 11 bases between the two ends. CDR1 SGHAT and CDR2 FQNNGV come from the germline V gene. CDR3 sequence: CASSVGQIQETQYF. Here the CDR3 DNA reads TGTGCCAGCAGCGTCGGACAGATCCAAGAGACCCAGTACTTC.

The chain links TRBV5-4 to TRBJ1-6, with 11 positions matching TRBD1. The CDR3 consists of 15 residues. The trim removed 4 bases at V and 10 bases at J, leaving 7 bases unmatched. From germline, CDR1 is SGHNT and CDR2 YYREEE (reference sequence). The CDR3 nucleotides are TGTGCCAGCAGCCCTGGGACAGGGGGAGAATCACCCCTCCACTTT. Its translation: CASSPGTGGESPLHF.

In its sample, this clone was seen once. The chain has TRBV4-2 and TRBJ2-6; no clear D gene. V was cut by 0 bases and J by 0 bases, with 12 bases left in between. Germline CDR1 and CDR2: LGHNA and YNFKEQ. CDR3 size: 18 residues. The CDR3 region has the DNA TGTGCCAGCAGCCAAGAGTTAGCTGTTAACTCTGGGGCCAACGTCCTGACTTTC. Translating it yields CASSQELAVNSGANVLTF.

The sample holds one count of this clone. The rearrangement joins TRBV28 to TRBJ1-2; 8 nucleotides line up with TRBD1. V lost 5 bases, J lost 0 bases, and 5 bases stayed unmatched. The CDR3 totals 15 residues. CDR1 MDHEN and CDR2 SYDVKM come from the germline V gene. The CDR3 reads CASSQGTGANYGYTF. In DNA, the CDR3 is TGTGCCAGCAGTCAAGGGACAGGAGCTAACTATGGCTACACCTTC.